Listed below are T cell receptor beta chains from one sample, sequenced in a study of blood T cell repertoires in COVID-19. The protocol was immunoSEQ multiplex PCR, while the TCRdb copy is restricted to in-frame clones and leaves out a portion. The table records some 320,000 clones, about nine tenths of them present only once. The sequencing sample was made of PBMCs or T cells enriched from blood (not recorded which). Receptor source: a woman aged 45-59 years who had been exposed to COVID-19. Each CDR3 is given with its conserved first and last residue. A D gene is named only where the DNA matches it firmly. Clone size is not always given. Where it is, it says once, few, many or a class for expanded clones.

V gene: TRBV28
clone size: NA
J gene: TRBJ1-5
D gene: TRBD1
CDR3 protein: CASSLTPPGQSHQPQHF
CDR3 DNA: TGTGCCAGCAGTCTGACCCCGCCGGGACAGTCCCATCAGCCCCAGCATTTT

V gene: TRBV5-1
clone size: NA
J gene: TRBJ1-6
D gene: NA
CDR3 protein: CASSLARGGNNSPLHF
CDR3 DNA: TGCGCCAGCAGCTTGGCCAGGGGAGGGAATAATTCACCCCTCCACTTT

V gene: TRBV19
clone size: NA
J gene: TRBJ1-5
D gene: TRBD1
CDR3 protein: CASRDRVQSNQPQHF
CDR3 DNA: TGTGCCAGTAGGGACAGGGTACAAAGCAATCAGCCCCAGCATTTT

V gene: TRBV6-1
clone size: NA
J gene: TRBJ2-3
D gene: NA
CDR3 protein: CASSEYRRQGRDTQYF
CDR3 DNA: TGTGCCAGCAGTGAATATCGACGGCAGGGCAGAGATACGCAGTATTTT

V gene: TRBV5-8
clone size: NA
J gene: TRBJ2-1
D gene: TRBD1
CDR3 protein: CASIARDRAYNEQFF
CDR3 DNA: TGTGCCAGCATCGCCCGGGACAGAGCCTACAATGAGCAGTTCTTC

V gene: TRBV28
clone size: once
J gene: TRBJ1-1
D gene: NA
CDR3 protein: CASSLLQGGTEAFF
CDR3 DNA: TGTGCCAGCAGTTTATTGCAGGGTGGGACTGAAGCTTTCTTT

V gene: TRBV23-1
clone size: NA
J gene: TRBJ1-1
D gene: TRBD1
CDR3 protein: CASSQKGAIHHQAMNTEAFF
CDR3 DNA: TGCGCCAGCAGTCAAAAGGGGGCGATCCACCATCAGGCCATGAACACTGAAGCTTTCTTT

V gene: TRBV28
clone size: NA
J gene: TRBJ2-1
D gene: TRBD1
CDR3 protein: CASRARGQGSTFF
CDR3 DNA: TGTGCCAGCAGAGCGAGGGGACAGGGCAGTACGTTCTTC

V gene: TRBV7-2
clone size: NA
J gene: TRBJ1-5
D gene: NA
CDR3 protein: CASSLGRDQPQHF
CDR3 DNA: TGTGCCAGCAGCTTAGGCAGGGATCAGCCCCAGCATTTT

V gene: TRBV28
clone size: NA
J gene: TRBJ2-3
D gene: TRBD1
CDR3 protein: CASTLRGDRGLRGTQYF
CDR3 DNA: TGTGCCAGCACCCTCCGAGGGGACAGGGGACTAAGGGGTACGCAGTATTTT

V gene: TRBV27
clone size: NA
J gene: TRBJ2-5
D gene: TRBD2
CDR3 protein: CASSPLAGGRQETQYF
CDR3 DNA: TGTGCCAGCAGCCCATTAGCGGGGGGGCGACAAGAGACCCAGTACTTC

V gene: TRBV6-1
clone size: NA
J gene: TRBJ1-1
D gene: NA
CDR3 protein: CASSEFGEWSRGTEAFF
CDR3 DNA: TGTGCCAGCAGTGAATTTGGCGAGTGGAGTCGAGGTACTGAAGCTTTCTTT

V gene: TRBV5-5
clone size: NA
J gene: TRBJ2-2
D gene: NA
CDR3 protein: CASRRGQGGAGGELFF
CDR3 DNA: TGTGCCAGCAGGCGCGGACAGGGAGGGGCTGGCGGGGAGCTGTTTTTT

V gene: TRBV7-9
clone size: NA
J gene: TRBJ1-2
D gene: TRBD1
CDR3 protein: CASSLGQGNYGYTF
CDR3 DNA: TGTGCCAGCAGCTTGGGACAGGGGAACTATGGCTACACCTTC

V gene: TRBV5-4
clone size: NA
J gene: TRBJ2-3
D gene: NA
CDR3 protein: CASTPEATDTQYF
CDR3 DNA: TGTGCCAGCACCCCCGAGGCCACAGATACGCAGTATTTT

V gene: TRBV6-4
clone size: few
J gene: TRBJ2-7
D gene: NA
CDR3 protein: CASSVASYEQYF
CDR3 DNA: TGTGCCAGCAGTGTGGCTTCCTACGAGCAGTACTTC

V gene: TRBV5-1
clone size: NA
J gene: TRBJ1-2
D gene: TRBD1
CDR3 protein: CASSSGQGRTYGYTF
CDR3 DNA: TGCGCCAGCAGCTCAGGACAGGGGCGTACCTATGGCTACACCTTC

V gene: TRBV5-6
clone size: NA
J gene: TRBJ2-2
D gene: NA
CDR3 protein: CASSLAGLGGTGELFF
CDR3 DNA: TGTGCCAGCAGCTTGGCCGGTTTGGGAGGCACCGGGGAGCTGTTTTTT

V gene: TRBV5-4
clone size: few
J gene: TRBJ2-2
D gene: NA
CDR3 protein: CASSLSAVLTGELFF
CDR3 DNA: TGTGCCAGCAGCTTGAGCGCCGTCCTCACCGGGGAGCTGTTTTTT

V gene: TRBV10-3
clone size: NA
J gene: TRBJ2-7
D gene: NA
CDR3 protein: CAISAPLQGEQYF
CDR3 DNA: TGTGCCATCAGTGCCCCGCTCCAGGGCGAGCAGTACTTC

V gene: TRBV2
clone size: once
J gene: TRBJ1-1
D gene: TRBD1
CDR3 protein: CASSETGVGTEAFF
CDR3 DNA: TGTGCCAGCAGTGAAACAGGGGTGGGCACTGAAGCTTTCTTT

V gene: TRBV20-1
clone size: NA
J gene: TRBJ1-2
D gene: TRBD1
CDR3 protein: CSASQGAGGYTF
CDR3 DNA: TGCAGTGCTAGTCAGGGGGCGGGCGGCTACACCTTC

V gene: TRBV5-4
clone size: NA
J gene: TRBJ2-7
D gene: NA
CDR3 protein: CASSHRAGADYEQYF
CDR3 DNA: TGTGCCAGCAGCCACAGGGCAGGGGCTGACTACGAGCAGTACTTC

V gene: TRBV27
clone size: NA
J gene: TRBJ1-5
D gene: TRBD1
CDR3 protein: CASSLDRVNQPQHF
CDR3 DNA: TGTGCCAGCAGTCTGGACAGGGTAAATCAGCCCCAGCATTTT

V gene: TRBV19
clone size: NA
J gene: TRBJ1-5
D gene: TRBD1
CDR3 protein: CASQKRGQGQPQHF
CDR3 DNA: TGTGCCAGCCAAAAGAGGGGGCAGGGTCAGCCCCAGCATTTT

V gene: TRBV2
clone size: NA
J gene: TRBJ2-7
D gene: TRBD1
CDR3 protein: CATKRTGSVEEYF
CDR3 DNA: TGTGCCACCAAAAGGACAGGGTCCGTAGAGGAGTACTTC

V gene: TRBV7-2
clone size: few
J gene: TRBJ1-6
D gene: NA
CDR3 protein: CASSLALGASPLHF
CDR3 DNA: TGTGCCAGCAGCTTAGCTCTTGGGGCTTCACCCCTCCACTTT

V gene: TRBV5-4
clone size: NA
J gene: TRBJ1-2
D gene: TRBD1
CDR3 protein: CASSGGQGAHGYTF
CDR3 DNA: TGTGCCAGCAGCGGAGGACAGGGGGCGCACGGCTACACCTTC

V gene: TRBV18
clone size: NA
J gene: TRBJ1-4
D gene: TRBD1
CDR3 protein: CASSTDRGRATNEKLFF
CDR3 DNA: TGTGCCAGCTCAACAGACAGGGGACGTGCAACTAATGAAAAACTGTTTTTT

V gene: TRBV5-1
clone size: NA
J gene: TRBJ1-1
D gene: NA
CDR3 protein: CASSATRTEAFF
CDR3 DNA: TGCGCCAGCAGCGCCACGCGGACTGAAGCTTTCTTT

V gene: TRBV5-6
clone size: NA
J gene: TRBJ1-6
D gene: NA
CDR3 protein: CASSLGTTPGPSPLHF
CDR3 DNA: TGTGCCAGCAGCTTGGGGACGACTCCAGGGCCCTCACCCCTCCACTTT

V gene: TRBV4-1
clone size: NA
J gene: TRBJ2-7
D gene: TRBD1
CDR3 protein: CASSQGIGQGTYEQYF
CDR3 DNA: TGCGCCAGCAGCCAAGGGATTGGACAGGGTACCTACGAGCAGTACTTC

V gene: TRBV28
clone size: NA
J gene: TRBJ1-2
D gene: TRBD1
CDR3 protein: CASSRDRANYGYTF
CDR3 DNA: TGTGCCAGCAGTAGGGACAGAGCGAACTATGGCTACACCTTC

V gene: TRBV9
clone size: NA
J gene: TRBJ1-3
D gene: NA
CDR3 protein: CASSVRPQGGSGNTIYF
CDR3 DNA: TGTGCCAGCAGCGTTCGGCCCCAGGGAGGGTCTGGAAACACCATATATTTT

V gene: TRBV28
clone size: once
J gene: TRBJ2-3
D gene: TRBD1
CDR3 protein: CASSLIPGQDWDTQYF
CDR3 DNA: TGTGCCAGCAGTCTCATTCCGGGACAGGATTGGGATACGCAGTATTTT

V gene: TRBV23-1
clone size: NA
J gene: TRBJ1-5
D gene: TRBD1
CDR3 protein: CASSLPGQGSYSNQPQHF
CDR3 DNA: TGCGCCAGCAGTCTTCCGGGACAGGGGTCTTATAGCAATCAGCCCCAGCATTTT

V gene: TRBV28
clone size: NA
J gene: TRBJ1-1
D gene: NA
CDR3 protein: CASHSSPNTEAFF
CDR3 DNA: TGTGCCAGTCACAGTTCTCCTAACACTGAAGCTTTCTTT

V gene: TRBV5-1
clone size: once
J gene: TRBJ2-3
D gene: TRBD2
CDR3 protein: CASTPAGESTDTQYF
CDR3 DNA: TGCGCCAGCACCCCCGCGGGGGAAAGCACAGATACGCAGTATTTT

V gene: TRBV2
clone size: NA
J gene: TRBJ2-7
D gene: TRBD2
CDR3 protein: CASRFASGGPYEQYF
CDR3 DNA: TGTGCCAGCAGGTTTGCTAGCGGGGGACCCTACGAGCAGTACTTC

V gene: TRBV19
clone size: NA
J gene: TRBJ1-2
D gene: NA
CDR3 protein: CASSIDYGDSGYTF
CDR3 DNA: TGTGCCAGTAGTATAGATTACGGGGATAGTGGCTACACCTTC

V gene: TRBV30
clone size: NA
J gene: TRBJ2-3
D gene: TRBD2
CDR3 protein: CAWSAGGADTQYF
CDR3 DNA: TGTGCCTGGAGTGCCGGGGGGGCAGATACGCAGTATTTT

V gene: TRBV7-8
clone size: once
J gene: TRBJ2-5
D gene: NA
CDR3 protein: CASSSRQGKQETQYF
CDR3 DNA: TGTGCCAGCAGCTCCCGCCAGGGGAAACAAGAGACCCAGTACTTC

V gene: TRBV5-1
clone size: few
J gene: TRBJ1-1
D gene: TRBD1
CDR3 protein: CASSLMTGPLNTEAFF
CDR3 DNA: TGCGCCAGCAGCTTAATGACAGGGCCCCTGAACACTGAAGCTTTCTTT

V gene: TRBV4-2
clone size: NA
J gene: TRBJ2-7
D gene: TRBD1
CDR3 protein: CASSQDRPTGVTSYEQYF
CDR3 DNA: TGTGCCAGCAGCCAAGATAGACCCACAGGGGTGACCTCCTACGAGCAGTACTTC

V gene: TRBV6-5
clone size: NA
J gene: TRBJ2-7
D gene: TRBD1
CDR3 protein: CASSYSSRGTSYEQYF
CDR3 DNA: TGTGCCAGCAGTTACTCATCCAGGGGGACCTCCTACGAGCAGTACTTC

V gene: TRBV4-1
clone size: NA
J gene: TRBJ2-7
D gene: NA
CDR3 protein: CASSHDRDLEVYEQYF
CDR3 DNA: TGCGCCAGCAGCCATGACCGGGACTTAGAGGTCTACGAGCAGTACTTC

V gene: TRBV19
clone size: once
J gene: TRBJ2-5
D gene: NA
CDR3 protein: CASSRTSRETQYF
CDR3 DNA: TGTGCCAGTAGTAGGACATCGAGGGAGACCCAGTACTTC

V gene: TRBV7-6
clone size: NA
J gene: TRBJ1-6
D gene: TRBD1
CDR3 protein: CASSLGQGNRNSPLHF
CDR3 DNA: TGTGCCAGCAGCTTAGGACAGGGAAACCGAAATTCACCCCTCCACTTT

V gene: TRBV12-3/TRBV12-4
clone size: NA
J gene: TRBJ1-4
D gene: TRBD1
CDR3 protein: CASREFGGQPMFF
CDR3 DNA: TGTGCCAGCAGAGAGTTCGGGGGACAGCCCATGTTTTTT

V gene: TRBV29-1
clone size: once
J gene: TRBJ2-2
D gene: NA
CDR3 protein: CSVTAAGELFF
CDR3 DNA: TGCAGCGTGACGGCGGCCGGGGAGCTGTTTTTT

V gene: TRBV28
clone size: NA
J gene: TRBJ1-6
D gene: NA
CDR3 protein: CASSLTGNSPLHF
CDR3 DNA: TGTGCCAGCAGTTTAACAGGGAATTCACCCCTCCACTTT

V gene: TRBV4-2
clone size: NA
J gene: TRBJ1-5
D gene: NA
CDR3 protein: CASSQDGTVSNQPQHF
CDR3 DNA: TGTGCCAGCAGCCAAGATGGTACAGTGAGCAATCAGCCCCAGCATTTT

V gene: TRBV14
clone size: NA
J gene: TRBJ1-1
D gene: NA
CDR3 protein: CASSQGFSGGAEAFF
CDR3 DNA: TGTGCCAGCAGCCAGGGTTTTTCCGGGGGGGCTGAAGCTTTCTTT

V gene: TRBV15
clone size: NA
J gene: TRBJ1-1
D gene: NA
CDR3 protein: CATSRDRRRNMNTEAFF
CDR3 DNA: TGTGCCACCAGCAGAGATCGCAGGAGGAACATGAACACTGAAGCTTTCTTT

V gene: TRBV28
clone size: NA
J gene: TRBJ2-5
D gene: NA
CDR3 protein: CASSWGRDETQYF
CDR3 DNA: TGTGCCAGCAGTTGGGGCAGGGATGAGACCCAGTACTTC

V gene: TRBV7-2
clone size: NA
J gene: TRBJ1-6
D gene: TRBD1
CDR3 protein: CASSRDRGNNSPLHF
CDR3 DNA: TGTGCCAGCAGCCGGGACAGGGGGAATAATTCACCCCTCCACTTT

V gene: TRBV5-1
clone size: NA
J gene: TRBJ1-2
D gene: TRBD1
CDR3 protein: CASSLDGQGRGYTF
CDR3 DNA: TGCGCCAGCAGCTTGGATGGACAGGGACGGGGCTACACCTTC

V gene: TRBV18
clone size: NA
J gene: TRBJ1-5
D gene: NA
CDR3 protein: CASSPQRDQPQHF
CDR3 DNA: TGTGCCAGCTCACCCCAGAGGGATCAGCCCCAGCATTTT

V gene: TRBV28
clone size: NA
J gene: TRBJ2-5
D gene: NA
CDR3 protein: CASRPTIGGAGTQYF
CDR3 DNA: TGTGCCAGCAGACCTACGATTGGGGGGGCGGGGACCCAGTACTTC